The sequence of this TCR beta chain was determined in a study of T cell responses to AZD1222 COVID-19 vaccine. Across the whole study: Some second doses came at about 4 weeks and others at about 12 weeks; these were pooled.

A remark on this clone: Its antigen remains unidentified.

The data were produced by immunoSEQ multiplex PCR, yet TCRdb's version contains in-frame clones alone and is incomplete. The sample lists 45,000 or so clones, about 83% occurring once. Trimming stripped 5 bases from V and 4 bases from J, with 11 bases between. The CDR3 is 14 residues long. The germline gives CDR1 SGHTA, CDR2 FQGTGA. Broader study findings: CD4 TCRs associated with vaccination spanned spike, dominating at 160-218 and 743-854.

The sequence came from an adult in good health. V usage is TRBV7-3 and J usage is TRBJ2-2; no clear D gene. The sequences come from peripheral blood, collected on day 0 of AZD1222 vaccination. The CDR3 bases are TGTGCCAGCAGCCCCGCGCTCGGCACCGGGGAGCTGTTTTTT. Its protein product is CASSPALGTGELFF.